This record covers a single TCR beta chain. Original processing notes: The authors estimated nucleated cell counts from reference gene primer amplification. TCRdb keeps only in-frame clones here, not all; method: immunoSEQ multiplex PCR. From that table come the V and J calls and clone size; the DNA was used to work out D and trimming. The top ten hold about a sixth of the sample, which has about 130,000 clones, approximately 83% seen once. These data belong to a study of blood T cell repertoires in COVID-19. Study context: Whether acute or convalescent, the COVID-19 samples came from the United States, Italy and Spain. T cells, B-cell-depleted T cells, or PBMCs supplied cDNA or gDNA.

Trimming took 8 bases from V and 2 from J; bases not matched to a gene: 3. Germline V gives CDR1 WSHSY, CDR2 SAAADI. CDR3 length: 13 amino acids. This chain joins TRBV10-2 and TRBJ1-5; 7 bases fit TRBD1. This receptor was obtained from a woman aged 50 to 65 who had recovered from COVID-19. The source material was peripheral blood. The CDR3 nucleotides read TGCGCCAGCGGGGACAGCCGCAATCAGCCCCAGCATTTT. Translating it yields CASGDSRNQPQHF.